The sequence of this T cell receptor (beta chain) was determined in a study of shared clonotypes between healthy human individuals. Overall study: Donors were a couple of women and three men aged 18 to 49.

Study-level findings and limits: With several donors compared, roughly 5% of naive CD4 clonotypes were shared.

CDR3 length equals 15 residues. V was cut by 0 bases and J by 1 base, with 9 bases left in between. The germline V gene encodes CDR1 MNHEY and CDR2 SVGAGI. In the original workflow: ImmunoSEQ output held junction-only sequences without quality scores, so filtering differed. TCRdb's copy holds only in-frame clones and misses some; the assay was immunoSEQ multiplex PCR. The D gene and trimming were derived from the DNA, and the V and J assignments and clone size from that table. Of 2 million to 2.5 million clones in the sample, 80% to 95% are singletons; the top ten hold 0.35% to 0.45%. Comments on this clone: Its antigen remains unidentified.

From CD4+ cells came CD45RA+ naive and CD45RA-negative memory subsets. The rearrangement uses TRBV6-5 and TRBJ2-5, with D tentatively TRBD1 or TRBD2 (5 bases each). Sequencing was done on a sample of naive CD4+ T cells from PBMCs. Subset specified: CD45RA+ positively selected. The receptor comes from a man aged 18 to 35 in good health. Some clones in this sample may be carry-over from other donors' samples. CDR3 nucleotides: TGTGCCAGCAGTTACTCGACGGGGCCCCAAGAGACCCAGTACTTC. As protein: CASSYSTGPQETQYF.